This TCR beta chain was captured by sequencing in a study of blood T cell repertoires in COVID-19. Overall study context: Sample material is recorded as cDNA or gDNA derived from T cells, B-cell-depleted T cells, or PBMCs.

Original processing notes: Amplification with reference gene primers provided the estimates of nucleated cell counts. Assay: immunoSEQ multiplex PCR; the TCRdb copy retains only in-frame clones and omits some. The V and J calls and the clone size are those of that table, but D and trimming were determined from the DNA. Of some 200,000 clones listed, 85% to 90% are singletons. The ends were cut back, 8 bases at V and 12 bases at J, with 28 bases in the middle. The CDR3 loop spans 16 amino acids. Germline CDR1 and CDR2: KGHSH and LQKENI. The J gene is TRBJ1-4, the V gene TRBV18, with a possible D match to TRBD1 (5 bases). The origin of this receptor is a woman between 55 and 75 years old with acute or convalescent COVID-19. Sequences were obtained from peripheral blood. CDR3 protein: CASQADGVIGGEELFF. The CDR3 nucleotides read TGTGCCAGCCAGGCGGACGGAGTCATCGGAGGGGAGGAACTGTTTTTT.